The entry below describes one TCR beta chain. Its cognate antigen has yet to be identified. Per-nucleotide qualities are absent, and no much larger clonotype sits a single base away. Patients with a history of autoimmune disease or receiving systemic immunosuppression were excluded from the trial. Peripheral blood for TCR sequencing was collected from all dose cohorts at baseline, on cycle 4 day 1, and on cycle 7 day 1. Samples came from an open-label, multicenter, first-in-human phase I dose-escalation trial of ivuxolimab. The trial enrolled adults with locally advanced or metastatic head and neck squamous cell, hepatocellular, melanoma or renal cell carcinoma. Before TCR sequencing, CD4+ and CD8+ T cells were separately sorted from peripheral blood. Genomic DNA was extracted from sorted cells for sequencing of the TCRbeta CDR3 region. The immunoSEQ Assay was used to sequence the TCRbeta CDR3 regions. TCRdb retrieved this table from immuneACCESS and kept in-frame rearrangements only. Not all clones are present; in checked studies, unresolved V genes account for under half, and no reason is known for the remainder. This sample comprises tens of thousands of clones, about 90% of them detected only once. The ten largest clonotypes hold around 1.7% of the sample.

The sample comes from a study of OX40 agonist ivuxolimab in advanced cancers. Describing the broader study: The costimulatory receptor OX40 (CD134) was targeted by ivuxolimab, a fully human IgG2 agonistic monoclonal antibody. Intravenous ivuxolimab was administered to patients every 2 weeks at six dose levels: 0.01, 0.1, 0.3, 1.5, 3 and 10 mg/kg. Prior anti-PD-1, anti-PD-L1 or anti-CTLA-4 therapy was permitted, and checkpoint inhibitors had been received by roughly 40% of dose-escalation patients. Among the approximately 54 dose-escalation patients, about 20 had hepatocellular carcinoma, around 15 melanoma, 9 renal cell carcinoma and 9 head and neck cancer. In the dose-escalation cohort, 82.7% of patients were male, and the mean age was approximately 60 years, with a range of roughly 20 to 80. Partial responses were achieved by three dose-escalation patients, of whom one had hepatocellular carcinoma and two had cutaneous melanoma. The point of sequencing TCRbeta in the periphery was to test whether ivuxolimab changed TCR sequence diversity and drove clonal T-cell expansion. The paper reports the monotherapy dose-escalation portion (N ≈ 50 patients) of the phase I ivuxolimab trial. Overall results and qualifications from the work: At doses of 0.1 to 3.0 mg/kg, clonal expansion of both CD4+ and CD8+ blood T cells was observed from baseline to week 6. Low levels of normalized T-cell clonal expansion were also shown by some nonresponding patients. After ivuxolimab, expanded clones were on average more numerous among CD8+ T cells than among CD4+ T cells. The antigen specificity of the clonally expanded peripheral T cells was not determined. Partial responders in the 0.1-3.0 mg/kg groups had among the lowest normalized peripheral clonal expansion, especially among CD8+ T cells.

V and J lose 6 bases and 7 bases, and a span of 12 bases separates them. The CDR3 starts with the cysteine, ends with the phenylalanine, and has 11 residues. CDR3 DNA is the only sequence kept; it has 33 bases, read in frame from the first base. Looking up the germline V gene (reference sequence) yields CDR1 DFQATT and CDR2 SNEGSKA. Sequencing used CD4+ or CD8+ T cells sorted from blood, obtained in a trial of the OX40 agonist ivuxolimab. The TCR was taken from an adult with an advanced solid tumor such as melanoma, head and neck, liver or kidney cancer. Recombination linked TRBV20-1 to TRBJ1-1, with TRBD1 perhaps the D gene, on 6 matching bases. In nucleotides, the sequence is TGCAGTGCACGACAGGACTTTGAAGCTTTCTTT. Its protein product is CSARQDFEAFF.